The sequence of this T cell receptor (beta chain) was determined in a study of T cell responses to AZD1222 COVID-19 vaccine. Overall study findings and caveats: Rises in breadth and depth of Spike-specific TCRs came after two AZD1222 doses. Donors were mostly white British, more females; clonal diversity possibly underestimated.

With respect to this clone: Its antigen is still unknown.

With 3 bases removed from V and 5 bases from J, the gap between germline ends came to 1 base. The CDR3 has 11 amino acids. Germline assignment: CDR1 MNHEY and CDR2 SMNVEV (reference sequence). Clones were read by immunoSEQ multiplex PCR, and TCRdb kept only the in-frame ones, dropping some. This table has 95,000 to 100,000 clones, roughly 87% appearing once. The starting material was peripheral blood, obtained on day 0 of AZD1222 vaccination. This chain connects TRBV27 to TRBJ2-2; D remains ambiguous. The clonotype comes from an adult in good health. The CDR3 nucleotides read TGTGCCAGCAGTTTGACCGGGGAGCTGTTTTTT. This sequence encodes CASSLTGELFF.